One and the same sample provided the 21 T cell receptor beta chains below, sequenced in a study of blood T cell repertoires in COVID-19. TCRdb's table, derived via immunoSEQ multiplex PCR, lists solely in-frame clones and lacks some. Of fewer than 130,000 clones listed, about three quarters are singletons. Sample: peripheral blood. The source is a woman aged 80 or over with active or convalescent COVID-19.

The genes are TRBV5-5 and TRBJ2-7; TRBD2 aligns across 7 bases. The trim removed 3 bases at V and 6 bases at J, leaving 15 bases unmatched. Per germline, CDR1 SGHKS and CDR2 YYEKEE (reference sequence). This CDR3 is built from 16 residues. The CDR3 sequence is CASSSPSGGSGSEQYF. CDR3 DNA sequence: TGTGCCAGCAGCTCACCTAGTGGCGGGAGTGGGAGCGAGCAGTACTTC.

V usage is TRBV3-1 (or the pseudogene TRBV3-2) and J usage is TRBJ2-1; the match to TRBD2 covers 9 bases. The CDR3 is made up of 14 amino acids. V lost 3 bases and J lost 10; bases outside the gene matches: 7. Germline values: CDR1 LGHDT, CDR2 YNNKEL (reference sequence). Here the CDR3 reads CASSHISSGREQFF. The CDR3 region has the DNA TGTGCCAGCAGCCACATAAGTAGCGGGAGAGAGCAGTTCTTC.

The V call is TRBV7-9, the J call TRBJ2-7; a weak D match, TRBD1 (5 bases). The CDR3 is made up of 14 amino acids. In germline, CDR1 is SEHNR, CDR2 FQNEAQ (reference sequence). The germline V and J ends were trimmed by 4 bases and 2 bases, with 12 bases remaining between them. The CDR3 DNA sequence: TGTGCCAGCAGCTCTAGGACAACAACCTACGAGCAGTACTTC. Encoded protein: CASSSRTTTYEQYF.

The chain employs TRBV30 and TRBJ2-1; 7 nucleotides align to TRBD1. The CDR3 sequence is 12 residues long. Trimming took 2 bases from V and 12 from J; bases not matched to a gene: 7. From germline, CDR1 is GTSNPN and CDR2 SVGIG (reference sequence). The CDR3 DNA sequence: TGTGCCTGGAGTCTGACAGGGAGCGCGCAGTTCTTC. This encodes CAWSLTGSAQFF.

This sequence joins TRBV12-3 or TRBV12-4 and TRBJ1-1, with D unresolved. The CDR3 has 13 amino acids. V lost 5 bases and J 0 bases, leaving 7 bases between the germline ends. DNA for the CDR3: TGTGCCAGCAGTCCGCAGATGAACACTGAAGCTTTCTTT. This gives the protein CASSPQMNTEAFF.

This chain uses TRBV20-1 with TRBJ1-2; no clear D. Germline V gives CDR1 DFQATT, CDR2 SNEGSKA (reference sequence). The length of the CDR3 is 11 residues. V was clipped by 8 bases and J by 0 bases, with 7 bases between them. This CDR3 is CSTTANYGYTF. The CDR3 DNA reads as TGCAGTACCACAGCTAACTATGGCTACACCTTC.

CDR3 nucleotide sequence: TGTGCCACCAGCAGAATAGCGGGAGGGCCGGGCGAGCAGTACTTC. Protein product: CATSRIAGGPGEQYF. V gene TRBV15 combines with J gene TRBJ2-7; TRBD2 matches at 11 bases. Germline V gives CDR1 LNHNV, CDR2 YYDKDF (reference sequence). The CDR3 length is 15 residues. The V segment lost 2 bases and the J segment 6 bases; nucleotides outside the gene matches: 6. Combining the CDR3 with reference TRBV15 and TRBJ2-7 gives the whole variable domain DAMVIQNPRYQVTQFGKPVTLSCSQTLNHNVMYWYQQKSSQAPKLLFHYYDKDFNNEADTPDNFQSRRPNTSFCFLDIRSPGLGDTAMYLCATSRIAGGPGEQYFGPGTRLTVT.

This clone was seen more than once but under ten times. The rearrangement joins TRBV5-6 to TRBJ1-4; TRBD1 aligns across 9 bases. Germline CDR1 reads SGHDT; CDR2 reads YYEEEE. This CDR3 comprises 14 residues. After removal of 0 bases from V and 8 bases from J, the junction contained 2 bases not matched to a gene. As DNA, the CDR3 is TGTGCCAGCAGCTTGGCAGGGACAGGGGAAAAACTGTTTTTT. Amino acid sequence: CASSLAGTGEKLFF.

This chain joins TRBV4-1 and TRBJ1-3; D is uncertain. The ends were cut back, 3 bases at V and 3 bases at J, with 18 bases in the middle. Per the germline V gene, CDR1 is MGHRA and CDR2 is YSYEKL. CDR3 size: 17 residues. CDR3 protein: CASSQVYSEGFGNTIYF. The CDR3 DNA sequence: TGCGCCAGCAGCCAGGTCTACAGTGAAGGCTTTGGAAACACCATATATTTT.

This clone was found once. The chain employs TRBV5-1 and TRBJ2-7; tentatively, D is TRBD2 (5 bases). This CDR3 comprises 16 residues. The germline gives CDR1 SGHRS, CDR2 YFSETQ. The V and J ends lost 0 bases and 3 bases respectively, with 16 bases between them. In DNA form, the CDR3 reads TGCGCCAGCAGCTTGGGACACACCGGGAACGGCTACGAGCAGTACTTC. It specifies CASSLGHTGNGYEQYF.

This clone occurred a few times. This chain links TRBV7-6 with TRBJ2-2; 7 nucleotides align to TRBD2. Losses at the gene ends were 2 bases for V and 4 bases for J; bases not matched to a gene: 4. This CDR3 is built from 15 residues. Germline V CDR1 and CDR2: SGHVS, FNYEAQ. CDR3 amino acids: CASSLSGTLTGELFF. CDR3 DNA: TGTGCCAGCAGCTTAAGCGGGACCCTCACCGGGGAGCTGTTTTTT.

V gene TRBV7-9 combines with J gene TRBJ2-1; perhaps TRBD1 as D (5 bases). Trimming left V 5 bases short and J 4 bases short, with 12 bases between. This CDR3 has 14 residues. Germline CDR1 and CDR2: SEHNR and FQNEAQ (reference sequence). CDR3 bases: TGTGCCAGCAGCCTGGGTAGGGGTTACAATGAGCAGTTCTTC. This encodes CASSLGRGYNEQFF. The variable domain in full, completed from reference TRBV7-9 and TRBJ2-1, reads DTGVSQNPRHKITKRGQNVTFRCDPISEHNRLYWYRQTLGQGPEFLTYFQNEAQLEKSRLLSDRFSAERPKGSFSTLEIQRTEQGDSAMYLCASSLGRGYNEQFFGPGTRLTVL.

The chain recombines TRBV15 with TRBJ2-7, with D possibly being TRBD1 (6 bases). Per germline, CDR1 LNHNV and CDR2 YYDKDF (reference sequence). The CDR3 sequence is 15 residues long. The V gene lost 1 base and the J gene lost 4 bases, with 14 bases spanning the gap. The CDR3 loop is CATSRGSGTRYEQYF. Written as DNA, the CDR3 is TGTGCCACCAGCAGAGGTTCCGGGACAAGGTACGAGCAGTACTTC.

The sample holds one count of this clone. The chain has TRBV5-4 and TRBJ2-7, with 10 bases matching TRBD1. This CDR3 spans 15 amino acids. CDR1 is SGHNT, CDR2 YYREEE, per germline (reference sequence). Losses at the gene ends were 1 base for V and 2 bases for J; bases not matched to a gene: 3. The CDR3 DNA reads TGTGCCAGCAGCTTGCCGGGACAGGGGACCTACGAGCAGTACTTC. Its translation: CASSLPGQGTYEQYF.

The chain couples TRBV2 to TRBJ2-7, with D possibly being TRBD1 (6 bases). This CDR3 is 14 amino acids long. Germline V gives CDR1 SNHLY, CDR2 FYNNEI. V was pared by 3 bases and J by 2 bases, with 11 bases between. The CDR3 loop is CASSETRDTYEQYF. The CDR3, as DNA: TGTGCCAGCAGTGAGACCCGGGACACCTACGAGCAGTACTTC.

The J gene is TRBJ2-3, the V gene TRBV4-3, with a weak D call TRBD1 (6 bases). The CDR3 is made up of 15 amino acids. Germline CDR1 is LGHNA and CDR2 is YSLEER. Trimming pared 3 bases from V and 4 bases from J, leaving 14 bases between. The CDR3 nucleotides are TGCGCCAGCAGCCACAGGGGATCCGTGGCAGATACGCAGTATTTT. Translating it yields CASSHRGSVADTQYF.

The rearrangement links TRBV7-3 to TRBJ2-1; the D gene is possibly TRBD2 (6 bases). Trimming removed 5 bases from V and 0 bases from J, with 17 bases in between. Germline V gives CDR1 SGHTA, CDR2 FQGTGA. The CDR3 consists of 17 residues. CDR3 nucleotide sequence: TGTGCCAGCAGCCAACCGGGACTCCCGAGCTCCTACAATGAGCAGTTCTTC. This sequence encodes CASSQPGLPSSYNEQFF.

The count of this clone is one. This chain joins TRBV28 and TRBJ2-3; a weak D match, TRBD1 (5 bases). V lost 5 bases to trimming and J lost 4 bases, with 22 bases between them. The CDR3 consists of 17 residues. Germline V gene data show CDR1 as MDHEN and CDR2 as SYDVKM. CDR3 region: CASSPRRAGKLSDTQYF. The CDR3 DNA reads as TGTGCCAGCAGTCCCCGCCGCGCAGGGAAGCTCTCAGATACGCAGTATTTT. The full variable domain, completed using reference TRBV28 and TRBJ2-3, is DVKVTQSSRYLVKRTGEKVFLECVQDMDHENMFWYRQDPGLGLRLIYFSYDVKMKEKGDIPEGYSVSREKKERFSLILESASTNQTSMYLCASSPRRAGKLSDTQYFGPGTRLTVL.

The rearrangement links TRBV7-8 to TRBJ2-4; TRBD1 might be the D (5 bases). The germline V gene has CDR1 SGHVS and CDR2 FQNEAQ. V was trimmed by 5 bases and J by 8 bases, leaving 19 bases between them. This CDR3 region has 15 residues. CDR3 sequence: CASSRNAGPRDIQYF. Written as DNA, the CDR3 is TGTGCCAGCAGCCGAAACGCAGGGCCCAGGGACATTCAGTACTTC.

V gene TRBV30 combines with J gene TRBJ1-5, with a weak D call TRBD1 (6 bases). CDR1 is GTSNPN, CDR2 SVGIG, per germline (reference sequence). V lost 2 bases and J 7 bases, leaving 12 bases between the germline ends. The length of the CDR3 is 13 residues. CDR3 bases: TGTGCCTGGAGTCATGGGGGCCGACAGCCCCAGCATTTT. It specifies CAWSHGGRQPQHF.

CDR3 loop: CASSSTGAGANVLTF. Written as DNA, the CDR3 is TGCGCCAGCAGCTCAACAGGGGCTGGGGCCAACGTCCTGACTTTC. The chain recombines TRBV5-1 with TRBJ2-6; 7 bases are shared with TRBD1. V shed 3 bases and J 2 bases; nucleotides not matched to a gene: 2. CDR3 length equals 15 residues. In germline, CDR1 is SGHRS, CDR2 YFSETQ.